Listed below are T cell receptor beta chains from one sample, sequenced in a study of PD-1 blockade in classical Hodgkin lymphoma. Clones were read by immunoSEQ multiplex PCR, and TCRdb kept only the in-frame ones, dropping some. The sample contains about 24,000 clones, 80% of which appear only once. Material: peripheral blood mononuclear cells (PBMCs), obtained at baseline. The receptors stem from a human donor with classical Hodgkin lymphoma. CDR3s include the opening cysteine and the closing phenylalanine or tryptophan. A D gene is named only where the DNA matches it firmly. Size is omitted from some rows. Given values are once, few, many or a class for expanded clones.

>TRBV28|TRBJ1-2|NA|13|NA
CASSLGRDYGYTF
TGTGCCAGCAGTTTGGGGAGGGACTATGGCTACACCTTC
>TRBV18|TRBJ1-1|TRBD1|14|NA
CASSQQGGDTEAFF
TGTGCCAGCTCTCAACAGGGGGGGGACACTGAAGCTTTCTTT
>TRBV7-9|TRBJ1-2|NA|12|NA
CASSFIEYGYTF
TGTGCCAGCAGCTTCATAGAGTATGGCTACACCTTC
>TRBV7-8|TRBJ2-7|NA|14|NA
CASSLRQQTYEQYF
TGTGCCAGCAGCCTGAGACAGCAGACCTACGAGCAGTACTTC
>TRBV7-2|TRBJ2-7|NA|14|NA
CASSQPGYSYEQYF
TGTGCCAGCAGCCAACCGGGATACTCCTACGAGCAGTACTTC
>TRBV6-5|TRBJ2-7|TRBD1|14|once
CASTPTGVPYEQYF
TGTGCCAGCACCCCGACAGGGGTCCCCTACGAGCAGTACTTC
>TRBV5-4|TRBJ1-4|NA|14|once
CASSLNGFNEKLFF
TGTGCCAGCAGCTTGAACGGGTTTAATGAAAAACTGTTTTTT
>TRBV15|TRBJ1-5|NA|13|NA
CATSTLVRQPQHF
TGTGCCACCAGTACTTTGGTCCGGCAGCCCCAGCATTTT
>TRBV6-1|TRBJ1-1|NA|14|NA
CASSALTGPGEAFF
TGTGCCAGCAGTGCCCTAACAGGGCCCGGTGAAGCTTTCTTT
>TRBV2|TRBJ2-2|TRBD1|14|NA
CASTDRGNTGELFF
TGTGCCAGCACTGACAGGGGCAACACCGGGGAGCTGTTTTTT
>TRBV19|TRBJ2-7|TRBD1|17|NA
CASSILPGQGTPYEQYF
TGTGCCAGTAGTATACTTCCGGGACAGGGAACCCCCTACGAGCAGTACTTC
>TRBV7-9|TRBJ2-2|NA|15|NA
CASSLAQRYTGELFF
TGTGCCAGCAGCTTGGCGCAGAGGTACACCGGGGAGCTGTTTTTT
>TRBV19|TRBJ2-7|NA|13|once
CASSNLLAGEQYF
TGTGCCAGTAGTAATCTCCTAGCCGGCGAGCAGTACTTC
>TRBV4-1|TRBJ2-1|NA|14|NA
CASSQGLLGNEQFF
TGCGCCAGCAGCCAAGGGTTACTCGGCAATGAGCAGTTCTTC
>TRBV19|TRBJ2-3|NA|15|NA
CASSPSGLSTDTQYF
TGTGCCAGTAGTCCGTCGGGACTGAGCACAGATACGCAGTATTTT
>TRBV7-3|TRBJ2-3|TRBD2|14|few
CASSFGLVTDTQYF
TGTGCCAGCAGCTTCGGACTAGTTACAGATACGCAGTATTTT
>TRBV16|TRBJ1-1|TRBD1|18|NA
CASSQYRFTGGRGTEAFF
TGTGCCAGCAGCCAATACCGATTTACAGGGGGCCGAGGAACTGAAGCTTTCTTT
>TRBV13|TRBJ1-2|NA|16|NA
CASSLGPLVKDYGYTF
TGTGCCAGCAGCTTAGGCCCTTTAGTGAAGGACTATGGCTACACCTTC
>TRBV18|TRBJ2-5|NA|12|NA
CASSGEQETQYF
TGTGCCAGCTCGGGTGAACAAGAGACCCAGTACTTC
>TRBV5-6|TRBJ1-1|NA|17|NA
CASSLAGGSGENTEAFF
TGTGCCAGCAGCTTGGCCGGGGGTAGTGGAGAGAACACTGAAGCTTTCTTT